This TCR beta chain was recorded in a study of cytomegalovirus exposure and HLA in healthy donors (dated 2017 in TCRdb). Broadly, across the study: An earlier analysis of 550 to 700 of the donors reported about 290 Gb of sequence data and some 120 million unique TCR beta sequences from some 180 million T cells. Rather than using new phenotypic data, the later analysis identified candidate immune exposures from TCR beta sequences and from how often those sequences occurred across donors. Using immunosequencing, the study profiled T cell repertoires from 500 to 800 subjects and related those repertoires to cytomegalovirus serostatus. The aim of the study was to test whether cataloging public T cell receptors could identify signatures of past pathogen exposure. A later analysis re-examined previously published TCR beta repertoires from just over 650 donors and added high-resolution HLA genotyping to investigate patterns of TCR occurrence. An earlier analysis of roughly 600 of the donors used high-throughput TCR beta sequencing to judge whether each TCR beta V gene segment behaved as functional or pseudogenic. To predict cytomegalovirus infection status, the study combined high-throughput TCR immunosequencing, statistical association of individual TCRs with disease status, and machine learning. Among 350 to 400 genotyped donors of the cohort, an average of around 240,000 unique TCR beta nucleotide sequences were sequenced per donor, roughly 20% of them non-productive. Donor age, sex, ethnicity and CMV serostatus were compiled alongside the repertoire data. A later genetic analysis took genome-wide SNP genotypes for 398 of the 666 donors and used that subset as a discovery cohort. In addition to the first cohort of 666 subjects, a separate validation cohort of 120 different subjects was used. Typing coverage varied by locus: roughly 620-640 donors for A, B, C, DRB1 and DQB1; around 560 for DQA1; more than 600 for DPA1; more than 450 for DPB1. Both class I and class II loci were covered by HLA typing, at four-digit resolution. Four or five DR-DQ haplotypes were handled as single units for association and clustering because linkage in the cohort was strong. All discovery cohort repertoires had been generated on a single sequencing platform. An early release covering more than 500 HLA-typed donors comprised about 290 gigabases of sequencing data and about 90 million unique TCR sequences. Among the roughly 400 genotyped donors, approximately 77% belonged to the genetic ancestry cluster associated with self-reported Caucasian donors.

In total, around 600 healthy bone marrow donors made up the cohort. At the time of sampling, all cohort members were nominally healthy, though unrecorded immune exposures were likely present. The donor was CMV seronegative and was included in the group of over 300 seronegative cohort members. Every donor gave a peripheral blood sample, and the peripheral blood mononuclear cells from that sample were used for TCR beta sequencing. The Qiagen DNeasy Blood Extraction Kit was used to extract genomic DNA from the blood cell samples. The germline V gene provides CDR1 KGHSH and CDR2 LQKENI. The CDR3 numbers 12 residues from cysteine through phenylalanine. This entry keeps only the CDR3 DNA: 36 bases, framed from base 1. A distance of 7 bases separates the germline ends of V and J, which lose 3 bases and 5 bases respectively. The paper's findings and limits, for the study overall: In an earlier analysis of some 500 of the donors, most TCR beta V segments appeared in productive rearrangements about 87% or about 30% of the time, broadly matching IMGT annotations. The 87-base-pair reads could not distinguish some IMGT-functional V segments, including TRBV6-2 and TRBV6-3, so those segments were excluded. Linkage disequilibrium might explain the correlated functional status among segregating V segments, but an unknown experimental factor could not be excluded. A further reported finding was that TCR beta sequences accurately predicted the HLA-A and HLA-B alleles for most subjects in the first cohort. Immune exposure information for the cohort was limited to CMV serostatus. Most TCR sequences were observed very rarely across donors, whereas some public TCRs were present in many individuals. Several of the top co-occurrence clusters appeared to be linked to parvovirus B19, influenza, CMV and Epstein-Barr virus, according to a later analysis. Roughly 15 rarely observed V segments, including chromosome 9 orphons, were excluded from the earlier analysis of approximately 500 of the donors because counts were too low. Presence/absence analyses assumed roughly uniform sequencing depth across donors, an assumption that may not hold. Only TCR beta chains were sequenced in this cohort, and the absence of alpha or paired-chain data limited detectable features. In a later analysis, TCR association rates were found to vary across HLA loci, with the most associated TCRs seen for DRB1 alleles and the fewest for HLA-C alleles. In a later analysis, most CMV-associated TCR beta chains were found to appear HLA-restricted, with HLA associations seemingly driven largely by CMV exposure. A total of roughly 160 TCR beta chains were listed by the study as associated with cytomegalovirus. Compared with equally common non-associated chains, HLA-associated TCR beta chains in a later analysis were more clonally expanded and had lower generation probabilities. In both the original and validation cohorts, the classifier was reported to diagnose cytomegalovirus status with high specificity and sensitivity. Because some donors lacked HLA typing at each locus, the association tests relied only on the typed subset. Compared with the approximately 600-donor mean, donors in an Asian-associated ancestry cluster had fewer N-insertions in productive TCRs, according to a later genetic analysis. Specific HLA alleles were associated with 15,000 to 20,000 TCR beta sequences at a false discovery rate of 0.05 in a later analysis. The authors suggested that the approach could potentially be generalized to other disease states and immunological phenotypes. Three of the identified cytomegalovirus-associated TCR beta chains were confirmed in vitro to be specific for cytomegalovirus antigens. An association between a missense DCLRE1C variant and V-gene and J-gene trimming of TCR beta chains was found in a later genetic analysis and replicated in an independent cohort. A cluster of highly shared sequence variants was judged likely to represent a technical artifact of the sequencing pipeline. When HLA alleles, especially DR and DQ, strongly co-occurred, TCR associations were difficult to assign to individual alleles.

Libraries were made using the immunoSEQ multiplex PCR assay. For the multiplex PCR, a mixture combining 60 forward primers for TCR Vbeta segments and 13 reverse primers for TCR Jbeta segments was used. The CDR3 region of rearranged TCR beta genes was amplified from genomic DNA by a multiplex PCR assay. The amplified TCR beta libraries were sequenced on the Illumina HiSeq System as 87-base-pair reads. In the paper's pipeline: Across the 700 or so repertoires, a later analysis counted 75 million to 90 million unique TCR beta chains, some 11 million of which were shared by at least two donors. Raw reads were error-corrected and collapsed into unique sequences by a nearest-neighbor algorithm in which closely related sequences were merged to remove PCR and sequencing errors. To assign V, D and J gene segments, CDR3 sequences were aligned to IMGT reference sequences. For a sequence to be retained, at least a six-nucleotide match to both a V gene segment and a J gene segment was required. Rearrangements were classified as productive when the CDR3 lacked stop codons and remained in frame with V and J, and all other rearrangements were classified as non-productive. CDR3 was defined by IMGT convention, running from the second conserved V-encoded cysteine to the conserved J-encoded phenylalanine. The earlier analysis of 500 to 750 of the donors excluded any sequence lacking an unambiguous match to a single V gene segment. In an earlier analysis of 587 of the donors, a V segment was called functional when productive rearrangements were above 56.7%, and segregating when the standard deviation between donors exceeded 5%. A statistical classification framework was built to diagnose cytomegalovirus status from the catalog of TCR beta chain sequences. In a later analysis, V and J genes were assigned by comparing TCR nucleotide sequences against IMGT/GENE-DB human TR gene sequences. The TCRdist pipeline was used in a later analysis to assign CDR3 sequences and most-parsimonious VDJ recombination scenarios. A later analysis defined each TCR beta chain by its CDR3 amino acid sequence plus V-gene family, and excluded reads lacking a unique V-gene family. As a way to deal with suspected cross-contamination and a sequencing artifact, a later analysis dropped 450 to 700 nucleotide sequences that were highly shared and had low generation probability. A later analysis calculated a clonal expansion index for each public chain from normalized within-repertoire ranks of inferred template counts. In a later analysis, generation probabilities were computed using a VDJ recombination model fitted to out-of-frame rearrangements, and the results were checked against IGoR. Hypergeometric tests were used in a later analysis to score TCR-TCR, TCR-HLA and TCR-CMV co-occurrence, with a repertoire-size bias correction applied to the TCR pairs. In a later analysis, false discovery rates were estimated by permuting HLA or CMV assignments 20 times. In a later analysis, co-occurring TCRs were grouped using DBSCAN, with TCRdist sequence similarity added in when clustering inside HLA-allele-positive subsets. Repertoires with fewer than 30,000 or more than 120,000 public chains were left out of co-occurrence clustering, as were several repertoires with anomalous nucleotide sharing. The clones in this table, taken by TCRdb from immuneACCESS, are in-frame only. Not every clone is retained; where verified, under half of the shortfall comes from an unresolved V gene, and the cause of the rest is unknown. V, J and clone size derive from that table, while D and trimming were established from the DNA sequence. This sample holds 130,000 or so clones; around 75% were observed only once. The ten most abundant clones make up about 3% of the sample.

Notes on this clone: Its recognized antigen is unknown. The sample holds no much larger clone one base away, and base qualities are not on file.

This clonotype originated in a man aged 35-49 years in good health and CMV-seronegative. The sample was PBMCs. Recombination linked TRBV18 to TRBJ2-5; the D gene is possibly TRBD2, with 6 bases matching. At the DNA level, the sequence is TGTGCCAGCTCACCTGGAGGGGAGACCCAGTACTTC. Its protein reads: CASSPGGETQYF.